The 29 T cell receptor beta chains below all came from one sample that was sequenced in a study of T cell responses to AZD1222 COVID-19 vaccine. Here immunoSEQ multiplex PCR was the method, and the copy in TCRdb shows in-frame clones only, minus some. The sample lists 100,000 to 150,000 clones; approximately 90% were seen once. The input for sequencing was peripheral blood, taken on day 0 of AZD1222 vaccination. These receptors originate from an adult in good health.

The gene calls are TRBV11-2 and TRBJ2-7; D remains ambiguous. Germline V lookup: CDR1 SGHAT, CDR2 FQNNGV. This CDR3 has 12 amino acids. Between the trimmed V and J ends, which lost 7 bases and 3 bases, there was a span of 10 bases. The CDR3 loop reads CASTHGLYEQYF. The DNA of the CDR3 is TGTGCCAGCACCCATGGGCTCTACGAGCAGTACTTC.

The chain carries TRBV10-3 and TRBJ2-5, with 12 bases identical to TRBD2. Germline CDR1 reads ENHRY; CDR2 reads SYGVKD. With 6 bases clipped from V and 3 bases from J, the junction kept 2 bases outside the gene matches. There are 14 residues in the CDR3. The CDR3 DNA reads TGTGCCATCAGACCTAGCGGGGGGGAAGAGACCCAGTACTTC. Protein: CAIRPSGGEETQYF.

This clone was counted only a few times. Here the CDR3 DNA reads TGTGCCAGCAGTTCCTGGCCCCCCGGGACCGGGGAAAAACTGTTTTTT. It yields the protein CASSSWPPGTGEKLFF. The gene calls are TRBV28 and TRBJ1-4, with D possibly matching TRBD1 (5 bases). Trimming stripped 4 bases from V and 8 bases from J, with 20 bases between. This CDR3 region has 16 residues. CDR1 is MDHEN, CDR2 SYDVKM, per germline. The whole variable domain, filled in from reference TRBV28 and TRBJ1-4, reads DVKVTQSSRYLVKRTGEKVFLECVQDMDHENMFWYRQDPGLGLRLIYFSYDVKMKEKGDIPEGYSVSREKKERFSLILESASTNQTSMYLCASSSWPPGTGEKLFFGSGTQLSVL.

The V and J genes are TRBV3-1 (or the pseudogene TRBV3-2) and TRBJ2-7; the D is unclear. The V end was cut by 0 bases, the J end by 7 bases, with 4 bases between. Germline CDR1 reads LGHDT; CDR2 reads YNNKEL (reference sequence). The CDR3 is 11 residues long. CDR3: CASSQEREQYF. The CDR3 DNA reads TGTGCCAGCAGCCAAGAGAGGGAGCAGTACTTC.

This chain links TRBV9 with TRBJ1-4; possibly TRBD1 for D (6 bases). Germline loops: CDR1 SGDLS, CDR2 YYNGEE. The V end lost 3 bases, the J end lost 2 bases, and 20 bases lay between the germline ends. The CDR3 contains 18 residues. The CDR3 reads CASSAPTDRIVTNEKLFF. The CDR3 DNA is TGTGCCAGCAGCGCGCCGACCGACAGGATAGTCACTAATGAAAAACTGTTTTTT.

The V call is TRBV27, the J call TRBJ1-2; D is unresolved. The CDR3 has 13 amino acids. Germline CDR1 MNHEY, CDR2 SMNVEV (reference sequence). Trimming left V 5 bases short and J 5 bases short, with 12 bases between. CDR3 residues: CASSPAPGYGYTF. The CDR3 DNA follows: TGTGCCAGCAGTCCCGCCCCGGGGTATGGCTACACCTTC.

The genes are TRBV2 and TRBJ1-2; TRBD1 matches 7 bases. The ends lost 5 bases at V and 7 bases at J; junction bases unmatched: 1. Germline CDR1 is SNHLY and CDR2 is FYNNEI. This CDR3 has 11 residues. CDR3 loop: CASSTGAGYTF. The CDR3 DNA reads as TGTGCCAGCAGTACAGGGGCTGGCTACACCTTC.

J is TRBJ2-7 and V is TRBV6-2 or TRBV6-3; 10 nucleotides align to TRBD1. Germline assignment: CDR1 MNHEY and CDR2 SVGEGT. The CDR3 length is 16 residues. V was clipped by 4 bases and J by 2 bases; unmatched bases: 8. CDR3 loop: CASSSPGQGGTYEQYF. The CDR3 DNA sequence: TGTGCCAGCAGTTCCCCCGGACAGGGGGGGACCTACGAGCAGTACTTC.

This sequence joins TRBV27 and TRBJ1-2; D gene ambiguous. Germline CDR1 MNHEY, CDR2 SMNVEV (reference sequence). The CDR3 totals 14 residues. With 6 bases removed from V and 0 bases from J, the gap between germline ends came to 11 bases. The CDR3: CASRPREANYGYTF. The DNA for the CDR3 is TGTGCCAGCAGGCCCCGAGAAGCTAACTATGGCTACACCTTC.

The chain combines TRBV4-1 with TRBJ2-7; 7 bases line up with TRBD2. The CDR3 sequence is 15 residues long. Per germline, CDR1 MGHRA and CDR2 YSYEKL. V trimming: 4 bases; J trimming: 7 bases; junction bases outside the gene matches: 13. DNA for the CDR3: TGCGCCAGCAGCCCCGCCGGAACGGGGGGTGGGGAGCAGTACTTC. As protein: CASSPAGTGGGEQYF.

This chain links TRBV19 with TRBJ2-3; the match to TRBD2 covers 8 bases. The J segment lost 2 bases and the V segment lost 5 bases, leaving 3 bases of the junction unmatched. The CDR3 loop spans 14 amino acids. Germline CDR1 is LNHDA and CDR2 is SQIVND (reference sequence). CDR3: CASSPGGTTDTQYF. In nucleotides, the CDR3 is TGTGCCAGTAGTCCGGGGGGGACCACAGATACGCAGTATTTT. Filled out from reference TRBV19 and TRBJ2-3, the complete variable domain reads DGGITQSPKYLFRKEGQNVTLSCEQNLNHDAMYWYRQDPGQGLRLIYYSQIVNDFQKGDIAEGYSVSREKKESFPLTVTSAQKNPTAFYLCASSPGGTTDTQYFGPGTRLTVL.

The J gene is TRBJ2-4, the V gene TRBV6-6; tentatively, D is TRBD2 (6 bases). From germline, CDR1 is MNHNY and CDR2 SVGAGI (reference sequence). The V and J ends lost 6 bases and 7 bases respectively, with 19 bases between them. The CDR3 contains 15 residues. The CDR3 reads CASRRGQSAGNIQYF. The CDR3 DNA reads as TGTGCCAGCAGGCGGGGTCAGAGCGCAGGGAACATTCAGTACTTC.

The chain links TRBV6-5 to TRBJ1-1; D might be TRBD1 (5 bases). V lost 4 bases, J lost 7 bases, and 10 bases lay in between. Germline values: CDR1 MNHEY, CDR2 SVGAGI. The CDR3 length is 12 residues. The CDR3 loop is CASSSTRVEAFF. The CDR3 region has the DNA TGTGCCAGCAGTTCTACCAGGGTTGAAGCTTTCTTT.

The CDR3 spells CASSLGRTSFF. The CDR3 nucleotides read TGTGCCAGCAGCTTGGGACGGACTAGCTTCTTC. The V call is TRBV5-4, the J call TRBJ2-1; 8 bases are shared with TRBD2. This CDR3 has 11 residues. The trim removed 0 bases at V and 16 bases at J, leaving 3 bases unmatched. The germline V gene encodes CDR1 SGHNT and CDR2 YYREEE (reference sequence). The entire variable domain, with the rest obtained from reference TRBV5-4 and TRBJ2-1, is as follows: ETGVTQSPTHLIKTRGQQVTLRCSSQSGHNTVSWYQQALGQGPQFIFQYYREEENGRGNFPPRFSGLQFPNYSSELNVNALELDDSALYLCASSLGRTSFFGPGTRLTVL.

V gene TRBV10-3 combines with J gene TRBJ1-2; 7 nucleotides line up with TRBD1. Trimming removed 3 bases from V and 6 bases from J; junction bases left unmatched: 10. The germline CDR1 and CDR2 sequences are ENHRY and SYGVKD. This CDR3 is 15 amino acids long. DNA for the CDR3: TGTGCCATCAGTGACCTGGGGGAGGGGGCTGATGGCTACACCTTC. It specifies CAISDLGEGADGYTF.

This clone has only one observation. V usage is TRBV19 and J usage is TRBJ1-2, with unresolved D. The length of the CDR3 is 13 residues. CDR1 and CDR2 (germline): LNHDA, SQIVND (reference sequence). V lost 6 bases and J 5 bases, leaving 13 bases between the germline ends. The CDR3 DNA follows: TGTGCCAGTAGGACGGCCACTGGGTATGGCTACACCTTC. This translates into CASRTATGYGYTF.

The chain is built from TRBV14 and TRBJ2-7, with D uncertain. This CDR3 has 13 amino acids. CDR1 is SGHDN, CDR2 FVKESK, per germline. Trimming took off 3 bases at V and 2 bases at J, with 8 bases between the two ends. The CDR3 coding sequence is TGTGCCAGCAGCCACGGCACAGCCTACGAGCAGTACTTC. Its protein is CASSHGTAYEQYF.

This clone was found once. The rearrangement joins TRBV6-1 to TRBJ2-7; TRBD1 matches at 8 bases. The CDR3 is 18 amino acids. After removal of 6 bases from V and 0 bases from J, the junction contained 16 bases not matched to a gene. Germline V gene data show CDR1 as MNHNS and CDR2 as SASEGT. The CDR3 reads CASREKTGVLTLSYEQYF. The CDR3 DNA is TGTGCCAGCAGGGAAAAGACAGGGGTCCTTACTCTCTCCTACGAGCAGTACTTC.

The rearrangement uses TRBV5-4 and TRBJ1-4, with D possibly being TRBD1 (6 bases). V lost 4 bases and J 5 bases, leaving 12 bases between the germline ends. The CDR3 consists of 14 residues. The germline CDR1 and CDR2 sequences are SGHNT and YYREEE (reference sequence). The CDR3, as DNA: TGTGCCAGCAGCATGACAGGCTCAAATGAAAAACTGTTTTTT. Protein sequence: CASSMTGSNEKLFF.

The gene calls are TRBV23-1 and TRBJ2-4; TRBD2 matches 8 bases. TRBV23-1 counts as an open reading frame of uncertain function. With V trimmed by 6 bases and J by 0 bases, 22 bases remained unmatched. This CDR3 region has 21 residues. The CDR3: CASSPAEPGGPVLIAKNIQYF. CDR3 DNA sequence: TGCGCCAGCAGCCCAGCGGAACCGGGGGGGCCAGTCTTAATAGCCAAAAACATTCAGTACTTC.

The J gene is TRBJ1-4, the V gene TRBV30, with D perhaps matching TRBD1 (6 bases). Germline V gene lookup returns CDR1 GTSNPN and CDR2 SVGIG (reference sequence). The CDR3 sequence is 14 residues long. V was pared by 2 bases and J by 7 bases, with 14 bases between. The CDR3 DNA reads as TGTGCCTGGAGTTCGACTCGCAGGGGTGAAAAACTGTTTTTT. It codes for CAWSSTRRGEKLFF.

The chain carries TRBV2 and TRBJ2-7; D may be TRBD1 (6 bases). The length of the CDR3 is 14 residues. Trimming cost V 5 bases and J 10 bases, with 21 bases left between them. CDR1 and CDR2 (germline): SNHLY, FYNNEI. CDR3 protein: CASSKTEGQTRQYF. The DNA for the CDR3 is TGTGCCAGCAGTAAGACCGAAGGACAGACCCGCCAGTACTTC.

The chain couples TRBV4-3 to TRBJ2-5; 10 bases match TRBD2. The junction had 3 bases not matched to a gene; V was cut back by 0 bases and J by 2 bases. Germline loops: CDR1 LGHNA, CDR2 YSLEER. CDR3 length: 16 amino acids. The CDR3 coding sequence is TGCGCCAGCAGCCAAGATAATAGCGGGGGGCAAGAGACCCAGTACTTC. Amino acid sequence: CASSQDNSGGQETQYF.

The chain is built from TRBV3-1 (or the pseudogene TRBV3-2) and TRBJ1-5, with 8 bases aligning to TRBD1. The V segment lost 5 bases and the J segment 6 bases; nucleotides outside the gene matches: 6. Germline values: CDR1 LGHDT, CDR2 YNNKEL (reference sequence). The CDR3 contains 14 residues. CDR3 sequence: CASSSGQGPQPQHF. The CDR3 DNA is TGTGCCAGCAGCTCCGGACAGGGCCCTCAGCCCCAGCATTTT.

V gene TRBV27 combines with J gene TRBJ2-2; D gene unclear. This CDR3 contains 17 residues. Germline CDR1 is MNHEY and CDR2 is SMNVEV (reference sequence). With 0 bases removed from V and 0 bases from J, the gap between germline ends came to 11 bases. In DNA, the CDR3 is TGTGCCAGCAGTTTATCGATTGGGATCGCGAACACCGGGGAGCTGTTTTTT. Its protein is CASSLSIGIANTGELFF.

The V call is TRBV29-1, the J call TRBJ2-7, with a weak D call TRBD2 (6 bases). The CDR3 sequence is 12 residues long. The germline CDR1 and CDR2 sequences are SQVTM and ANQGSEA. V was shortened by 4 bases and J by 7 bases, with 14 bases between the two germline ends. The CDR3 DNA follows: TGCAGCGTTGCGCCAGGGACTCGGGAGCAGTACTTC. It codes for CSVAPGTREQYF.

The J gene is TRBJ2-2, the V gene TRBV6-2 or TRBV6-3; 8 bases map to TRBD2. Germline assignment: CDR1 MNHEY and CDR2 SVGEGT. The CDR3 spans 15 residues. The ends lost 6 bases at V and 4 bases at J; junction bases unmatched: 7. CDR3 nucleotide sequence: TGTGCCAGCAGCCCGACTAGCGTTGGCACCGGGGAGCTGTTTTTT. Translation: CASSPTSVGTGELFF.

The chain joins TRBV4-1 to TRBJ2-1; D uncertain. This CDR3 is built from 16 residues. The V gene's germline CDR1 is MGHRA and CDR2 YSYEKL. The V end lost 1 base, the J end lost 0 bases, and 10 bases lay between the germline ends. In nucleotides, the CDR3 is TGCGCCAGCAGCCAAGTCGACGTGGTCTCCTACAATGAGCAGTTCTTC. Translation gives CASSQVDVVSYNEQFF.

The rearrangement joins TRBV28 to TRBJ2-1; 8 bases line up with TRBD1. The CDR3 contains 16 residues. Germline V lookup: CDR1 MDHEN, CDR2 SYDVKM. The V segment lost 6 bases and the J segment 5 bases; nucleotides outside the gene matches: 12. The CDR3 sequence: CASSNPRTGLDNEQFF. CDR3 in DNA: TGTGCCAGCAGCAATCCTAGGACAGGGTTGGACAATGAGCAGTTCTTC.